Shown below are 22 T cell receptor beta chains from a single sample sequenced in a study of cytomegalovirus exposure and HLA in healthy donors (dated by TCRdb to 2017 to 2019). The method behind the library was the immunoSEQ multiplex PCR assay. The multiplex PCR relied on a mix of 60 forward primers for TCR Vbeta segments and 13 reverse primers for TCR Jbeta segments. Entries here come from immuneACCESS through TCRdb and include only in-frame sequences with V and J called. Some clones fail to appear in such tables; in the studies checked, an unresolved V gene covers under half of the shortfall, and the cause of the remainder is unknown. For this sample the table gives about 100,000 clones, of which roughly 78% were detected only once. The ten biggest clones cover around 0.74% of the sample. The sample consisted of PBMCs. These receptors were obtained from a woman aged 60-75 years in good health and CMV-seronegative.

The chain carries TRBV2 and TRBJ2-1, with TRBD2 matching over 13 bases. This CDR3 comprises 14 residues. Germline V gene lookup returns CDR1 SNHLY and CDR2 FYNNEI. The V gene end was trimmed by 5 bases and the J gene end by 15 bases; junction bases not matched to a gene: 10. CDR3 DNA sequence: TGTGCCAGCAGTACCGGACTAGCGGGAGAATTACGGTTCTTC. Protein product: CASSTGLAGELRFF.

The V call is TRBV5-1, the J call TRBJ2-5; 9 bases match TRBD2. Looked up from germline, CDR1 is SGHRS and CDR2 is YFSETQ. J was trimmed by 2 bases and V by 4 bases; bases with no gene match: 3. The CDR3 is 14 residues long. In nucleotides, the CDR3 is TGCGCCAGCAGCCGTGCGGGGGGGCAAGAGACCCAGTACTTC. This translates into CASSRAGGQETQYF. Variable domain in full (rest from reference TRBV5-1 and TRBJ2-5): KAGVTQTPRYLIKTRGQQVTLSCSPISGHRSVSWYQQTPGQGLQFLFEYFSETQRNKGNFPGRFSGRQFSNSRSEMNVSTLELGDSALYLCASSRAGGQETQYFGPGTRLLVL.

This rearrangement joins TRBV5-1 to TRBJ2-5; TRBD1 might be the D (7 bases). The CDR3 is made up of 14 amino acids. CDR1 and CDR2 (germline): SGHRS, YFSETQ. V was clipped by 2 bases and J by 2 bases, with 10 bases between them. Written as DNA, the CDR3 is TGCGCCAGCAGCTTCCAGGGGGGACAAGAGACCCAGTACTTC. It translates to CASSFQGGQETQYF.

The sample holds a few counts of this clone. This chain joins TRBV7-9 and TRBJ2-5; the D gene is possibly TRBD2 (6 bases). V was trimmed by 2 bases and J by 2 bases, leaving 12 bases between them. Germline V lookup: CDR1 SEHNR, CDR2 FQNEAQ (reference sequence). This CDR3 contains 15 residues. This chain's CDR3 is CASSLNGGFQETQYF. The CDR3 DNA reads as TGTGCCAGCAGCTTAAACGGGGGATTTCAAGAGACCCAGTACTTC.

This clone was seen a handful of times. The chain employs TRBV9 and TRBJ2-1; D remains unclear. In germline, CDR1 is SGDLS, CDR2 YYNGEE. V lost 8 bases and J 0 bases, leaving 9 bases between the germline ends. The CDR3 contains 13 residues. The CDR3 DNA sequence: TGTGCCAGTAGTTCGAACTCCTACAATGAGCAGTTCTTC. Protein: CASSSNSYNEQFF.

The chain links TRBV7-9 to TRBJ2-3, with 8 nucleotides matching TRBD1. The CDR3 has 13 residues. V dropped 5 bases and J dropped 4; count of bases not matched to a gene: 2. CDR1 is SEHNR, CDR2 FQNEAQ, per germline (reference sequence). The chain's CDR3 is CASSVGQADTQYF. CDR3 sequence (DNA): TGTGCCAGCAGCGTGGGACAGGCAGATACGCAGTATTTT.

The chain carries TRBV5-3 and TRBJ1-1; D not certain. TRBV5-3 is treated as an ORF (open reading frame) with a function not yet certain. Trimming took 1 base from V and 3 from J, leaving 10 bases between them. The CDR3 contains 14 residues. CDR3 region: CARSLLGSYTEAFF. CDR3 coding DNA: TGTGCCAGAAGCTTGCTTGGGAGTTACACTGAAGCTTTCTTT.

The CDR3 DNA follows: TGTGCCAGCAGTCAAGGGACAGTTGGCAATCAGCCCCAGCATTTT. Translating gives CASSQGTVGNQPQHF. The genes are TRBV6-5 and TRBJ1-5; 7 bases are shared with TRBD1. In germline, CDR1 is MNHEY, CDR2 SVGAGI. The trim removed 5 bases at V and 2 bases at J, leaving 6 bases unmatched. There are 15 residues in the CDR3.

The rearrangement links TRBV2 to TRBJ2-7, with 9 bases aligning to TRBD1. The J segment lost 2 bases and the V segment lost 5 bases, leaving 13 bases of the junction unmatched. Germline CDR1 is SNHLY and CDR2 is FYNNEI. The CDR3 loop spans 17 amino acids. The CDR3 spells CASSRGNRDRDTYEQYF. The CDR3 DNA reads as TGTGCCAGCAGTCGAGGAAACCGGGACAGGGACACCTACGAGCAGTACTTC.

The V and J genes are TRBV29-1 and TRBJ1-2; no clear D. Per germline, CDR1 SQVTM and CDR2 ANQGSEA. Trimming took off 3 bases at V and 0 bases at J, with 11 bases between the two ends. This CDR3 is 14 amino acids long. For the CDR3, the DNA is TGCAGCGTTGAGCGCCCGGGAACTAACTATGGCTACACCTTC. Its translation: CSVERPGTNYGYTF.

The CDR3 sequence is CASRGGGRAVGSSYNEQFF. CDR3 DNA: TGTGCCAGCAGGGGTGGCGGGAGGGCGGTAGGTTCCTCCTACAATGAGCAGTTCTTC. The chain has TRBV19 and TRBJ2-1; 9 bases agree with TRBD2. This CDR3 is 19 amino acids long. Germline trimming cut 9 bases from V and 0 bases from J; bases unmatched to any gene: 18. The V gene's germline CDR1 is LNHDA and CDR2 SQIVND (reference sequence).

The genes are TRBV30 and TRBJ2-7; no clear D gene. Trimming removed 1 base from V and 3 bases from J, with 4 bases in between. Germline CDR1 is GTSNPN and CDR2 is SVGIG (reference sequence). The CDR3 spans 11 residues. The chain's CDR3 is CAWSALYEQYF. The CDR3 DNA reads TGTGCCTGGAGTGCTCTCTACGAGCAGTACTTC.

This chain connects TRBV7-2 to TRBJ2-5, with 9 bases matching TRBD1. The CDR3 is 15 amino acids. CDR1 and CDR2 (germline): SGHTA, FQGNSA. Trimming cost V 1 base and J 3 bases; bases outside gene matches: 3. The CDR3 loop reads CASSLGGTGKETQYF. CDR3 nucleotides: TGTGCCAGCAGCTTAGGAGGGACAGGGAAAGAGACCCAGTACTTC.

Only one count was recorded for this clone. The rearrangement joins TRBV7-8 to TRBJ2-1; weak D call: TRBD2 (5 bases). V lost 5 bases, J lost 8 bases, and 13 bases lay in between. The CDR3 has 13 amino acids. From germline, CDR1 is SGHVS and CDR2 FQNEAQ. The CDR3 loop reads CASSRGHLDEQFF. The CDR3, as DNA: TGTGCCAGCAGCCGAGGGCATCTGGATGAGCAGTTCTTC.

The chain combines TRBV11-2 with TRBJ2-7, with a tentative D call TRBD2 (5 bases). This CDR3 is built from 15 residues. Trimming stripped 5 bases from V and 2 bases from J, with 16 bases between. CDR1 is SGHAT and CDR2 is FQNNGV in the germline V gene. The CDR3 here is CASSLAAGGPYEQYF. The CDR3, as DNA: TGTGCCAGCAGCCTTGCCGCAGGAGGACCCTACGAGCAGTACTTC. Supplemented by reference TRBV11-2 and TRBJ2-7, the full variable domain reads EAGVAQSPRYKIIEKRQSVAFWCNPISGHATLYWYQQILGQGPKLLIQFQNNGVVDDSQLPKDRFSAERLKGVDSTLKIQPAKLEDSAVYLCASSLAAGGPYEQYFGPGTRLTVT.

This sequence joins TRBV18 and TRBJ1-2; 7 bases are shared with TRBD1. Trimming cost V 5 bases and J 7 bases; bases outside gene matches: 7. The CDR3 has 13 residues. The V gene's germline CDR1 is KGHSH and CDR2 LQKENI. CDR3 in DNA: TGTGCCAGCTCAGGAGACAGGGCTCTTGGCTACACCTTC. Its translation is CASSGDRALGYTF.

The chain recombines TRBV27 with TRBJ2-1, with D perhaps TRBD2 (5 bases). V dropped 5 bases and J dropped 8 bases, with 13 bases sitting between them. This CDR3 region has 13 residues. Germline V gene data show CDR1 as MNHEY and CDR2 as SMNVEV (reference sequence). Here the CDR3 reads CASSVEFGDEQFF. The CDR3 DNA reads TGTGCCAGCAGTGTCGAGTTCGGGGATGAGCAGTTCTTC.

This sequence joins TRBV7-6 and TRBJ2-7; 12 bases align to TRBD2. Germline-derived CDR1 and CDR2 are SGHVS and FNYEAQ. The J segment lost 5 bases and the V segment lost 4 bases, leaving 9 bases of the junction unmatched. CDR3 length equals 16 residues. The CDR3 loop reads CASSSLLAGGVDEQYF. DNA for the CDR3: TGTGCCAGCAGCTCCCTCCTAGCGGGAGGGGTCGACGAGCAGTACTTC.

In this sample, this clone turned up once. J is TRBJ2-7 and V is TRBV13; D gene ambiguous. This CDR3 contains 13 residues. Trimming shortened V by 5 bases and J by 5 bases, and 13 bases separated the two germline ends. Germline-derived CDR1 and CDR2 are PRHDT and FYEKMQ (reference sequence). This CDR3 reads CASSPIRGNEQYF. The CDR3 region has the DNA TGTGCCAGCAGCCCCATACGAGGTAACGAGCAGTACTTC.

DNA for the CDR3: TGTGCCTGGAGGGGGGGAAGTAATCAGCCCCAGCATTTT. Residues: CAWRGGSNQPQHF. The chain uses TRBV30 and TRBJ1-5; D is perhaps TRBD1 (5 bases). V was clipped by 3 bases and J by 4 bases, with 10 bases between them. CDR3 length: 13 residues. Germline values: CDR1 GTSNPN, CDR2 SVGIG (reference sequence).

The sample holds a few counts of this clone. The V gene is TRBV4-3, the J gene TRBJ2-4; D is undetermined. Germline loops: CDR1 LGHNA, CDR2 YSLEER. The CDR3 has 14 residues. The V end was cut by 6 bases, the J end by 0 bases, with 9 bases between. The DNA for the CDR3 is TGCGCCAGCAGTCTAGACCTAGCCAAAAACATTCAGTACTTC. This codes for CASSLDLAKNIQYF.

The rearrangement links TRBV6-5 to TRBJ2-7; the match to TRBD2 covers 8 bases. Trimming removed 2 bases from V and 4 bases from J; junction bases left unmatched: 10. The CDR3 covers 16 residues. Germline V gene lookup returns CDR1 MNHEY and CDR2 SVGAGI. DNA for the CDR3: TGTGCCAGCAGTTACCTGGCGGGACTAGTCCGATACGAGCAGTACTTC. Its translation: CASSYLAGLVRYEQYF.